A single sample gave rise to the 15 T cell receptor beta chains below, sequenced in a study of CD8 T cells in ankylosing spondylitis (dated by TCRdb to about 2017). The method was 5' RACE. Sequenced on an Illumina HiSeq 2500. Through fastp at Q25 and MiXCR, TCRdb rebuilt clones from the public reads, retaining in-frame beta chains. Identical CDR3 protein sequences are pooled into one entry, listed with their most common genes and DNA. The sample has more than 200,000 distinct CDR3 sequences on record, under 30% of them singletons. Approximately 0.61% of the sample lies in the top ten. The sequencing sample was made of blood, either unsorted or a sorted T cell fraction (not recorded which). The source is a male donor with ankylosing spondylitis or in good health (not recorded which).

The gene calls are TRBV15 and TRBJ2-7; 11 bases align to TRBD2. V lost 0 bases to trimming and J lost 5 bases; unmatched junction nucleotides: 3. Germline CDR1 and CDR2: LNHNV and YYDKDF (reference sequence). The CDR3 contains 15 residues. The CDR3 nucleotides read TGTGCCACCAGCAGAGATAGCGGGGGGGTCGACGAGCAGTACTTC. Its protein is CATSRDSGGVDEQYF.

This sequence joins TRBV27 and TRBJ2-5; TRBD1 matches at 7 bases. V shed 8 bases, J shed 3 bases, and the junction held 3 bases outside the gene matches. Germline-derived CDR1 and CDR2 are MNHEY and SMNVEV (reference sequence). The CDR3 totals 12 residues. The CDR3 DNA is TGTGCCAGCGACGGGACAGAAGAGACCCAGTACTTC. This encodes CASDGTEETQYF.

Many counts were recorded for this clonotype. This sequence joins TRBV27 and TRBJ2-3; D might be TRBD1 (6 bases). V dropped 8 bases and J dropped 4 bases, with 16 bases sitting between them. This CDR3 contains 14 residues. CDR1 MNHEY and CDR2 SMNVEV come from the germline V gene (reference sequence). The CDR3 protein is CASGVPGGADTQYF. DNA of the CDR3: TGTGCCAGCGGCGTACCTGGGGGCGCAGATACGCAGTATTTT.

The chain uses TRBV4-2 and TRBJ2-5, with D tentatively TRBD1 (6 bases). Trimming took 1 base from V and 2 from J, leaving 8 bases between them. This CDR3 region has 14 residues. Germline V lookup: CDR1 LGHNA, CDR2 YNFKEQ. The CDR3 loop reads CASSQVDRQETQYF. The CDR3 region has the DNA TGTGCCAGCAGCCAAGTGGACAGACAAGAGACCCAGTACTTC.

This clonotype was observed at least ten times. The chain links TRBV29-1 to TRBJ2-7; D is perhaps TRBD2 (5 bases). The CDR3 length is 17 residues. Germline CDR1 reads SQVTM; CDR2 reads ANQGSEA. Deletions cut 4 bases from V and 5 bases from J, with 27 bases between. Written as DNA, the CDR3 is TGCAGCGTTGTTAGGAACCCCCGGACTCCGGGGAAAAACGAGCAGTACTTC. As protein: CSVVRNPRTPGKNEQYF.

V and J are TRBV11-2 and TRBJ2-5; 8 bases fit TRBD2. The CDR3 runs 14 residues. V gave up 4 bases and J gave up 5 bases; unmatched junction bases: 6. Germline-derived CDR1 and CDR2 are SGHAT and FQNNGV. Here the CDR3 reads CASSSRKRGETQYF. Here the CDR3 DNA reads TGTGCCAGCAGCTCCAGGAAGCGGGGGGAGACCCAGTACTTC. Variable domain in full (rest from reference TRBV11-2 and TRBJ2-5): EAGVAQSPRYKIIEKRQSVAFWCNPISGHATLYWYQQILGQGPKLLIQFQNNGVVDDSQLPKDRFSAERLKGVDSTLKIQPAKLEDSAVYLCASSSRKRGETQYFGPGTRLLVL.

This rearrangement joins TRBV12-5 to TRBJ1-5, with D unresolved. V lost 6 bases, J lost 0 bases, and 18 bases lay in between. The CDR3 runs to 17 residues. Germline V lookup: CDR1 LGHNT, CDR2 FRNRAP. The CDR3, as DNA: TGTGCTAGTGGCGCCGTCTCAGCCTCTCATAGCAATCAGCCCCAGCATTTT. The encoded protein is CASGAVSASHSNQPQHF.

This clonotype occurred many times. The V gene is TRBV5-1, the J gene TRBJ2-3; D unclear. The CDR3 is 13 amino acids. The germline V gene encodes CDR1 SGHRS and CDR2 YFSETQ. Deletions cut 4 bases from V and 4 bases from J, with 10 bases between. The CDR3 spells CASSRSEADTQYF. CDR3 nucleotides: TGCGCCAGCAGCCGATCCGAGGCAGATACGCAGTATTTT.

In its sample, this clonotype was seen many times. The V gene is TRBV7-2, the J gene TRBJ2-3; D possibly corresponds to TRBD2 (7 bases). CDR1 SGHTA and CDR2 FQGNSA come from the germline V gene. Trimming shortened V by 1 base and J by 2 bases, and 13 bases separated the two germline ends. There are 16 residues in the CDR3. In nucleotides, the CDR3 is TGTGCCAGCAGCTTAGTAGGCGGGGGCCACACAGATACGCAGTATTTT. It codes for CASSLVGGGHTDTQYF.

In its sample, this clonotype was seen a few times. This chain uses TRBV12-3 or TRBV12-4 with TRBJ2-7; D is ambiguous. V dropped 6 bases and J dropped 4 bases, with 19 bases sitting between them. The CDR3 loop spans 15 amino acids. This chain's CDR3 is CASSPVVAGPYEQYF. For the CDR3, the DNA is TGTGCCAGCAGCCCCGTCGTGGCAGGCCCATACGAGCAGTACTTC.

This clonotype was counted at least ten times. The rearrangement joins TRBV5-1 to TRBJ2-1; no reliable D call. Germline lookup yields CDR1 SGHRS and CDR2 YFSETQ. V was shortened by 4 bases and J by 0 bases, with 8 bases between the two germline ends. The CDR3 covers 14 residues. The CDR3 sequence is CASSHSGSYNEQFF. CDR3 nucleotides: TGCGCCAGCAGCCATTCAGGCTCCTACAATGAGCAGTTCTTC.

At least ten counts were recorded for this clonotype. V usage is TRBV4-1 and J usage is TRBJ1-1; 8 bases agree with TRBD1. Germline V gene lookup returns CDR1 MGHRA and CDR2 YSYEKL. The CDR3 has 15 amino acids. V shed 4 bases and J 3 bases; nucleotides not matched to a gene: 7. The CDR3 spells CASSRAQGGDTEAFF. CDR3 DNA: TGCGCCAGCAGCCGAGCACAGGGGGGAGACACTGAAGCTTTCTTT.

The chain recombines TRBV3-1 with TRBJ2-7; D is undetermined. Trimming shortened V by 2 bases and J by 5 bases, and 7 bases separated the two germline ends. This CDR3 comprises 12 residues. The germline V gene has CDR1 LGHDT and CDR2 YNNKEL (reference sequence). Here the CDR3 reads CASSQRVHEQYF. The CDR3 DNA reads TGTGCCAGCAGCCAAAGGGTCCACGAGCAGTACTTC.

The sample holds a few counts of this clonotype. The chain joins TRBV20-1 to TRBJ2-7; D tentatively fits TRBD1 or TRBD2 (6 bases each). The V end was cut by 6 bases, the J end by 6 bases, with 21 bases between. This CDR3 is built from 14 residues. Germline values: CDR1 DFQATT, CDR2 SNEGSKA (reference sequence). CDR3 nucleotides: TGCAGTGCCTCCTTAGGAGGGGGGCTTGGCGAGCAGTACTTC. Translated: CSASLGGGLGEQYF.

This clonotype was observed a few times. The CDR3 sequence is CSARADGLAETQYF. CDR3 DNA: TGCAGTGCTAGAGCCGACGGTCTCGCGGAGACCCAGTACTTC. The V and J genes are TRBV20-1 and TRBJ2-5; D is undetermined. This CDR3 has 14 residues. Germline CDR1 and CDR2: DFQATT and SNEGSKA (reference sequence). V was cut by 1 base and J by 5 bases, with 14 bases left in between.